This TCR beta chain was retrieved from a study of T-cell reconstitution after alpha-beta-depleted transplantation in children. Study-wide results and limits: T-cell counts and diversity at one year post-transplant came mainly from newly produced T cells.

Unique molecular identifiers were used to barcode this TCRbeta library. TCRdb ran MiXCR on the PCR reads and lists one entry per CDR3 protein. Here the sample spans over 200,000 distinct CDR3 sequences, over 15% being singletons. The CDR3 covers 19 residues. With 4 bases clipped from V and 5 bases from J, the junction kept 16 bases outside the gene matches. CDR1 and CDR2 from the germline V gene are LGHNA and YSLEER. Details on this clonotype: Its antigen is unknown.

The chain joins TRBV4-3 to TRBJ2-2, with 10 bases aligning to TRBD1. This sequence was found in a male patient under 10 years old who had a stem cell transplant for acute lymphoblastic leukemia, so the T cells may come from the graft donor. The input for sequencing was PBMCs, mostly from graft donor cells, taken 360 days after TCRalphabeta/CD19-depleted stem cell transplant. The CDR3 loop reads CASSPKVGQGPTNTGELFF. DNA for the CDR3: TGCGCCAGCAGCCCGAAAGTGGGACAGGGGCCAACTAATACCGGGGAGCTGTTTTTT.